The 21 T cell receptor beta chains below all came from one sample that was sequenced in a study of blood T cell repertoires in COVID-19. Clones were read by immunoSEQ multiplex PCR, and TCRdb kept only the in-frame ones, dropping some. The table shows over 150,000 clones, with 85% to 90% occurring only once. The specimen sequenced was peripheral blood. The origin of the receptors is a man in his 70s with active or convalescent COVID-19.

CDR3 sequence (DNA): TGTGCCAGCAGTAACGGGGGACCCCGGGGAACTGAAGCTTTCTTT. As protein: CASSNGGPRGTEAFF. This sequence joins TRBV9 and TRBJ1-1; D may be TRBD1 (5 bases). This CDR3 region has 15 residues. V gave up 5 bases and J gave up 5 bases, with 19 bases separating them. Germline CDR1 SGDLS, CDR2 YYNGEE.

This chain links TRBV7-9 with TRBJ2-7, with 9 bases that match TRBD1. This CDR3 has 15 residues. The germline CDR1 and CDR2 sequences are SEHNR and FQNEAQ (reference sequence). V trimming: 4 bases; J trimming: 6 bases; junction bases outside the gene matches: 10. CDR3 protein: CASSSRDRDMGEQYF. CDR3 coding DNA: TGTGCCAGCAGCTCCCGGGACAGGGATATGGGCGAGCAGTACTTC. Full variable domain (rest looked up from reference TRBV7-9 and TRBJ2-7): DTGVSQNPRHKITKRGQNVTFRCDPISEHNRLYWYRQTLGQGPEFLTYFQNEAQLEKSRLLSDRFSAERPKGSFSTLEIQRTEQGDSAMYLCASSSRDRDMGEQYFGPGTRLTVT.

The rearrangement uses TRBV12-3 or TRBV12-4 and TRBJ1-4; TRBD1 aligns across 7 bases. This CDR3 has 13 residues. The ends lost 6 bases at V and 8 bases at J; junction bases unmatched: 6. The CDR3 DNA sequence: TGTGCCAGCAGGGAGACAGGGTACGAAAAACTGTTTTTT. It encodes CASRETGYEKLFF.

In its sample, this clone was seen many times. The V and J genes are TRBV18 and TRBJ1-1, with a weak D call TRBD1 (5 bases). Looked up from germline, CDR1 is KGHSH and CDR2 is LQKENI. Trimming pared 0 bases from V and 7 bases from J, leaving 18 bases between. CDR3 size: 16 residues. CDR3 coding DNA: TGTGCCAGCTCACCACCTCAACGATCGCTACAGGTTGAAGCTTTCTTT. Translating gives CASSPPQRSLQVEAFF.

The V call is TRBV12-3 or TRBV12-4, the J call TRBJ2-1; tentatively, D is TRBD1 (6 bases). The germline V and J ends were trimmed by 1 base and 14 bases, with 9 bases remaining between them. The CDR3 covers 11 residues. CDR3 coding DNA: TGTGCCAGCAGTTTAGACAGGGTGAAGTTCTTC. Residues: CASSLDRVKFF.

In regard to this clone: Within the sample, other DNA sequences also encode this same CDR3. The chain links TRBV30 to TRBJ2-5; tentatively, D is TRBD2 (5 bases). This CDR3 is 12 amino acids long. V was cut by 0 bases and J by 5 bases, with 7 bases left in between. Germline CDR1 reads GTSNPN; CDR2 reads SVGIG (reference sequence). Written as DNA, the CDR3 is TGTGCCTGGAGTGTTCGGAGGGAGACCCAGTACTTC. Its protein is CAWSVRRETQYF.

The genes are TRBV7-2 and TRBJ2-1; D uncertain. Deletions cut 0 bases from V and 6 bases from J, with 6 bases between. The germline V gene has CDR1 SGHTA and CDR2 FQGNSA. The CDR3 sequence is 13 residues long. CDR3 nucleotides: TGTGCCAGCAGCTTAGCTATCCCCAATGAGCAGTTCTTC. It codes for CASSLAIPNEQFF.

The table lists this clone with a count of one. The chain employs TRBV10-1 and TRBJ2-2; 9 nucleotides agree with TRBD2. Trimming removed 6 bases from V and 2 bases from J; junction bases left unmatched: 4. Germline V gene data show CDR1 as WNHNN and CDR2 as SYGVQD (reference sequence). The CDR3 sequence is 15 residues long. The DNA for the CDR3 is TGCGCCAGCAGCCTAGCGGGGATTAACACCGGGGAGCTGTTTTTT. Protein sequence: CASSLAGINTGELFF.

The chain joins TRBV11-2 to TRBJ1-2, with D possibly matching TRBD1 (6 bases). Germline CDR1 SGHAT, CDR2 FQNNGV. The CDR3 has 16 amino acids. V lost 0 bases and J lost 5, with 16 bases in between. DNA for the CDR3: TGTGCCAGCAGCTTAGATCGCGCAGGGGCTCTATATGGCTACACCTTC. It codes for CASSLDRAGALYGYTF.

This chain links TRBV7-2 with TRBJ1-5; no clear D. With 4 bases removed from V and 4 bases from J, the gap between germline ends came to 5 bases. CDR3 length: 12 amino acids. The germline CDR1 and CDR2 sequences are SGHTA and FQGNSA. CDR3 region: CASSYNNQPQHF. Written as DNA, the CDR3 is TGTGCCAGCAGCTACAATAATCAGCCCCAGCATTTT. The entire variable domain, with the rest obtained from reference TRBV7-2 and TRBJ1-5, is as follows: GAGVSQSPSNKVTEKGKDVELRCDPISGHTALYWYRQSLGQGLEFLIYFQGNSAPDKSGLPSDRFSAERTGGSVSTLTIQRTQQEDSAVYLCASSYNNQPQHFGDGTRLSIL.

The genes are TRBV7-9 and TRBJ2-7; 9 bases are a match to TRBD2. Trimming at V came to 4 bases and at J to 4 bases, leaving 11 bases not matched to a gene. The CDR3 runs to 16 residues. Germline CDR1 and CDR2: SEHNR and FQNEAQ (reference sequence). In DNA form, the CDR3 reads TGTGCCAGCAGCTCCCTCCCTAGCGGGGCCTCGTACGAGCAGTACTTC. Translating gives CASSSLPSGASYEQYF.

The chain recombines TRBV7-9 with TRBJ2-5; 7 nucleotides align to TRBD2. Germline trimming cut 0 bases from V and 5 bases from J; bases unmatched to any gene: 6. CDR1 is SEHNR, CDR2 FQNEAQ, per germline (reference sequence). The CDR3 extends over 15 amino acids. CDR3 coding DNA: TGTGCCAGCAGCTTAGCGGGAGCGGGGCATGAGACCCAGTACTTC. It codes for CASSLAGAGHETQYF. The full variable domain, its missing parts supplied by reference TRBV7-9 and TRBJ2-5, is DTGVSQNPRHKITKRGQNVTFRCDPISEHNRLYWYRQTLGQGPEFLTYFQNEAQLEKSRLLSDRFSAERPKGSFSTLEIQRTEQGDSAMYLCASSLAGAGHETQYFGPGTRLLVL.

The chain carries TRBV4-3 and TRBJ2-5; 8 nucleotides agree with TRBD2. J lost 4 bases, V lost 0 bases, and 10 bases had no gene match. The CDR3 has 17 residues. CDR1 and CDR2 from the germline V gene are LGHNA and YSLEER. CDR3 sequence: CASSQEWAGGPVETQYF. CDR3 DNA: TGCGCCAGCAGCCAAGAATGGGCGGGAGGCCCCGTAGAGACCCAGTACTTC.

This clone appeared a few times. The gene calls are TRBV24-1 and TRBJ2-2; 7 nucleotides match TRBD2. Per the germline V gene, CDR1 is KGHDR and CDR2 is SFDVKD. The CDR3 length is 16 residues. V was pared by 12 bases and J by 0 bases, with 12 bases of the junction left unmatched. CDR3 amino acids: CAVGGVKGANTGELFF. As DNA, the CDR3 is TGTGCCGTGGGGGGGGTGAAAGGGGCGAACACCGGGGAGCTGTTTTTT.

This rearrangement joins TRBV5-6 to TRBJ1-2, with D perhaps matching TRBD1 (5 bases). This CDR3 region has 14 residues. CDR1 and CDR2 from the germline V gene are SGHDT and YYEEEE. V was clipped by 0 bases and J by 1 base, with 7 bases between them. The CDR3 reads CASSLAGINYGYTF. The CDR3 nucleotides read TGTGCCAGCAGCTTGGCAGGGATTAACTATGGCTACACCTTC.

This clone was recorded once. V usage is TRBV27 and J usage is TRBJ2-4, with a tentative D call TRBD1 (5 bases). CDR1 is MNHEY and CDR2 is SMNVEV in the germline V gene (reference sequence). The CDR3 extends over 14 amino acids. The germline V and J ends were trimmed by 5 bases and 3 bases, with 11 bases remaining between them. The CDR3: CASSLHQGKNIQYF. The CDR3 nucleotides read TGTGCCAGCAGTCTCCACCAGGGCAAAAACATTCAGTACTTC.

The gene calls are TRBV27 and TRBJ2-6; D uncertain. The V and J ends lost 6 bases and 2 bases respectively, with 14 bases between them. CDR3 length: 16 amino acids. Germline CDR1 MNHEY, CDR2 SMNVEV (reference sequence). This chain's CDR3 is CASRVHLGAGANVLTF. The CDR3, as DNA: TGTGCCAGCAGGGTCCATTTGGGCGCTGGGGCCAACGTCCTGACTTTC.

V and J are TRBV27 and TRBJ2-1; tentative D call: TRBD2 (5 bases). Trimming left V 1 base short and J 5 bases short, with 24 bases between. Germline assignment: CDR1 MNHEY and CDR2 SMNVEV (reference sequence). There are 19 residues in the CDR3. CDR3 protein: CASSLFWWGGRGNDNEQFF. The CDR3 nucleotides are TGTGCCAGCAGTTTATTTTGGTGGGGTGGACGGGGTAATGACAATGAGCAGTTCTTC.

The rearrangement links TRBV7-6 to TRBJ1-2, with 9 positions matching TRBD1. Germline CDR1 and CDR2: SGHVS and FNYEAQ. The J segment lost 4 bases and the V segment lost 7 bases, leaving 13 bases of the junction unmatched. This CDR3 spans 16 amino acids. The CDR3 bases are TGTGCCAGCACCAAGGGCGGGACAGGGAGGGTCTATGGCTACACCTTC. Protein: CASTKGGTGRVYGYTF.

This chain joins TRBV3-1 (or the pseudogene TRBV3-2) and TRBJ2-2; possible D gene TRBD1, 7 bases. V lost 4 bases, J lost 3 bases, and 12 bases lay in between. This CDR3 region has 15 residues. Germline V lookup: CDR1 LGHDT, CDR2 YNNKEL (reference sequence). The CDR3 loop reads CASSLRDSYTGELFF. The CDR3 coding sequence is TGTGCCAGCAGCCTGCGGGACAGCTACACCGGGGAGCTGTTTTTT.

The J gene is TRBJ1-1, the V gene TRBV27; tentatively, D is TRBD1 (6 bases). The length of the CDR3 is 14 residues. CDR1 and CDR2 (germline): MNHEY, SMNVEV (reference sequence). Trimming shortened V by 11 bases and J by 0 bases, and 16 bases separated the two germline ends. The CDR3 sequence is CASNRGGLNTEAFF. CDR3 DNA: TGTGCCTCAAACCGGGGGGGGCTGAACACTGAAGCTTTCTTT.